A selection of T cell receptor beta chains follows, all from one sample in a study of beta chain features in type 1 diabetes. Clones were sequenced by immunoSEQ multiplex PCR, and TCRdb holds only the in-frame ones, with some missing. Of about 220,000 clones in the sample, roughly 11% were seen once. The sequencing input was central memory CD4+ T cells from blood. The origin of the receptors is a man younger than 35 in good health. Each CDR3 is given with its conserved first and last residue.

v_gene,j_gene,CDR3aa
TRBV29-1,TRBJ2-3,CSVGLSTDTQYF
TRBV6-1,TRBJ2-7,CASGRSRVAYEQYF
TRBV10-3,TRBJ2-7,CAISSTSGSNEQYF
TRBV27,TRBJ1-2,CATNSGYGYTF
TRBV4-3,TRBJ2-2,CASSQERGSTGELFF
TRBV5-1,TRBJ2-5,CASRGLAGETQYF
TRBV2,TRBJ2-1,CASSAIGRDNEQFF
TRBV5-4,TRBJ2-7,CASSSSAEQYF
TRBV4-2,TRBJ2-1,CASSPRTGQAYNEQFF
TRBV9,TRBJ2-1,CASSPWTGSAEQFF
TRBV7-2,TRBJ2-2,CASSPWTGLTGELFF
TRBV5-1,TRBJ1-1,CASRTFTGSFAEAFF
TRBV7-2,TRBJ2-3,CASSPLWGPDTQYF
TRBV7-9,TRBJ1-2,CASSTGTYGYTF
TRBV29-1,TRBJ2-2,CSVSRTSGNTGELFF
TRBV29-1,TRBJ1-4,CSVELTNEKLFF
TRBV11-2,TRBJ1-4,CASSLYWGANEKLFF
TRBV2,TRBJ2-5,CASSESQETQYF
TRBV7-2,TRBJ2-4,CASSLGQGGNIQYF
TRBV10-3,TRBJ2-3,CAITAESTQYF
TRBV11-2,TRBJ2-4,CASRTPREPKNIQYF
TRBV4-1,TRBJ2-1,CASSQDWDRYNEQFF
TRBV7-9,TRBJ2-7,CATRGSSSYEQYF
TRBV28,TRBJ2-1,CASSLNPRNEQFF
TRBV29-1,TRBJ1-1,CSVEPSMNTEAFF
TRBV2,TRBJ2-4,CASRPSSPAIQYF
TRBV6-6,TRBJ2-5,CASSSRTDRETQYF
TRBV5-6,TRBJ2-2,CASSFFEREIGELFF
TRBV6-1,TRBJ2-3,CASSAGGSRSTDTQYF
TRBV18,TRBJ2-2,CASSPQTGELFF
TRBV7-9,TRBJ2-1,CASSPWLAGRNEQFF
TRBV15,TRBJ2-5,CATSSAQGYQETQYF
TRBV4-1,TRBJ2-5,CASSQQELGETQYF
TRBV25-1,TRBJ2-1,CASSEFGSSGRISEQFF
TRBV28,TRBJ1-2,CASSWINYGYTF
TRBV7-2,TRBJ2-7,CASSRGGGRAEQYF
TRBV2,TRBJ2-1,CASSEGVASGRAASYNEQFF
TRBV27,TRBJ2-3,CASSTGGEGTDTQYF
TRBV30,TRBJ2-1,CAWSVPPRGSSYNEQFF
TRBV29-1,TRBJ2-1,CSFGTDRSYNEQFF
TRBV6-5,TRBJ2-1,CASRAGGSKNEQFF